This TCR beta chain was identified during a study of cytomegalovirus exposure and HLA in healthy donors. Study summary: Most donors, approximately 82% of a few hundred genotyped, fell in the Caucasian-associated ancestry cluster. The study's findings and limits: An analysis that came later showed most CMV-associated TCR beta chains appearing HLA-restricted. The study recorded about 150 TCR beta chains that were cytomegalovirus-associated.

As to this clone: Its antigen is not identified.

Healthy individuals who donated bone marrow served as the donors. The PCR ran on 60 Vbeta and 13 Jbeta primers. This table comes from immunoSEQ multiplex PCR, and its TCRdb copy is limited to in-frame clones, with some not included. There are roughly 200,000 clones in the sample; 80% to 90% occur only once, and 0.31% lies in the top ten. The clonotype originates from a woman in her twenties or thirties in good health and CMV-seronegative. The specimen sequenced was PBMCs.

CDR3 DNA sequence: TGTGCCAGCAGCTTTCAGGGGAACTATGGCTACACCTTC. Its translation is CASSFQGNYGYTF. This rearrangement joins TRBV5-6 to TRBJ1-2; TRBD1 is a possible D gene (6 bases). The CDR3 runs 13 residues. Looked up from germline, CDR1 is SGHDT and CDR2 is YYEEEE. The V end was cut by 2 bases, the J end by 2 bases, with 7 bases between.